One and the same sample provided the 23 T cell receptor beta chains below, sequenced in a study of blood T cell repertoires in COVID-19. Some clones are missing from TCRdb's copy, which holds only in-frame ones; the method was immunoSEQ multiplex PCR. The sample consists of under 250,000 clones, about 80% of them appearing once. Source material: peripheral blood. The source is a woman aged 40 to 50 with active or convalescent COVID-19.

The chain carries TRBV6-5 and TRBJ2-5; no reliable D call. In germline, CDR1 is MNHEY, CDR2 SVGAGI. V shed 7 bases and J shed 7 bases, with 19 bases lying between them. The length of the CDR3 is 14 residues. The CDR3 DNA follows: TGTGCCAGCACCCGATTGGAGATCCCGGGGACCCAGTACTTC. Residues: CASTRLEIPGTQYF.

CDR3 nucleotides: TGCGCCAGCAGCTTCAGGACTAGCGGAGTCGGGGATGAGCAGTTCTTC. This translates into CASSFRTSGVGDEQFF. The chain employs TRBV5-1 and TRBJ2-1; TRBD2 aligns across 10 bases. The CDR3 covers 16 residues. Looked up from germline, CDR1 is SGHRS and CDR2 is YFSETQ. V trimming: 2 bases; J trimming: 8 bases; junction bases outside the gene matches: 10.

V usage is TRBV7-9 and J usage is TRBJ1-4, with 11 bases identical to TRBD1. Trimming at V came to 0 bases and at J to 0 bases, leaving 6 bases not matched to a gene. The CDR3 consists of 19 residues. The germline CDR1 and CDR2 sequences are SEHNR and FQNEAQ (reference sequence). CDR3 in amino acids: CASSLARTGGPATNEKLFF. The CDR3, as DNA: TGTGCCAGCAGCTTAGCGAGGACAGGGGGCCCTGCAACTAATGAAAAACTGTTTTTT.

The CDR3 loop is CASSPLKGGYTGELFF. In DNA form, the CDR3 reads TGCGCCAGCAGCCCCTTAAAAGGGGGTTACACCGGGGAGCTGTTTTTT. The chain is built from TRBV4-3 and TRBJ2-2; weak D call: TRBD1 (6 bases). The CDR3 runs 16 residues. The V and J ends lost 4 bases and 3 bases respectively, with 15 bases between them. From germline, CDR1 is LGHNA and CDR2 YSLEER.

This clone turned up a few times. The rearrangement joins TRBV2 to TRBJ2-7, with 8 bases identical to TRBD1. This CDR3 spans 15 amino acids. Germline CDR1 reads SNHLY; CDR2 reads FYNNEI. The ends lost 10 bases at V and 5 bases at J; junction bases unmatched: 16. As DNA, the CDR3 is TGTGCCACCTCAACCCCCCCGACAGGGGCCCACGAGCAGTACTTC. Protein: CATSTPPTGAHEQYF. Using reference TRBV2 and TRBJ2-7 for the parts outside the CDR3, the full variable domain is EPEVTQTPSHQVTQMGQEVILRCVPISNHLYFYWYRQILGQKVEFLVSFYNNEISEKSEIFDDQFSVERPDGSNFTLKIRSTKLEDSAMYFCATSTPPTGAHEQYFGPGTRLTVT.

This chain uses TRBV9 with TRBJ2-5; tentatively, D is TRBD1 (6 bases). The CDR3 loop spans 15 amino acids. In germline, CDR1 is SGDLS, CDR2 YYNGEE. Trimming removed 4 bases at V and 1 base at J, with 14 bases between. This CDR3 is CASSPGVGGQETQYF. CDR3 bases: TGTGCCAGCAGCCCCGGGGTAGGGGGCCAAGAGACCCAGTACTTC.

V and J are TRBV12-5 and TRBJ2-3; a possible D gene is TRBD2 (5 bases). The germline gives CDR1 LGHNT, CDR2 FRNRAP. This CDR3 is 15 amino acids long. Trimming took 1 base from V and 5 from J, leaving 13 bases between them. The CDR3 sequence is CASGLGAGRGDTQYF. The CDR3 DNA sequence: TGTGCTAGTGGTTTGGGGGCCGGCCGGGGAGATACGCAGTATTTT. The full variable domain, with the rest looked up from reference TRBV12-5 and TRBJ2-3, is DARVTQTPRHKVTEMGQEVTMRCQPILGHNTVFWYRQTMMQGLELLAYFRNRAPLDDSGMPKDRFSAEMPDATLATLKIQPSEPRDSAVYFCASGLGAGRGDTQYFGPGTRLTVL.

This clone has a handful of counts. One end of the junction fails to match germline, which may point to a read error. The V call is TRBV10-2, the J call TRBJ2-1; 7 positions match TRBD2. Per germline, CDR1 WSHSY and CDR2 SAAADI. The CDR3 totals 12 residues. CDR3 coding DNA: TGCGCCAGCAGTGAGGGGAGGGAGGGAACAATCTTC. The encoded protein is CASSEGREGTIF.

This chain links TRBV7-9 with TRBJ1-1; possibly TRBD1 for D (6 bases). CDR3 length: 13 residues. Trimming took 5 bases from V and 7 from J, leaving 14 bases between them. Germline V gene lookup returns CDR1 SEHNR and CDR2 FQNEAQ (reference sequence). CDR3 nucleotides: TGTGCCAGCAGCCCCCGGGACAAAGGTGAAGCTTTCTTT. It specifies CASSPRDKGEAFF.

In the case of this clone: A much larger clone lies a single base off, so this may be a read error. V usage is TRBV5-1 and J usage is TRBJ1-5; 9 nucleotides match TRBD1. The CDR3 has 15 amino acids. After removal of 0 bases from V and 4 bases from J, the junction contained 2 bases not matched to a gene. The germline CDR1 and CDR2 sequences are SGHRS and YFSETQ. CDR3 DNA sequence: TGCGCCAGCAGCTTGGGGGACAGGGAAAATCAGCCCCAGCATTTT. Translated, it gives CASSLGDRENQPQHF.

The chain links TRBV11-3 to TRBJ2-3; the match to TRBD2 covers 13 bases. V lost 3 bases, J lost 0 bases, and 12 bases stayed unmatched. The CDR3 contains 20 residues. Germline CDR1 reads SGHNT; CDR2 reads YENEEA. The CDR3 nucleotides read TGTGCCAGCAGCTTCACCCTCGGACTAGCGGGGGCGGCTAGCACAGATACGCAGTATTTT. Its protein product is CASSFTLGLAGAASTDTQYF.

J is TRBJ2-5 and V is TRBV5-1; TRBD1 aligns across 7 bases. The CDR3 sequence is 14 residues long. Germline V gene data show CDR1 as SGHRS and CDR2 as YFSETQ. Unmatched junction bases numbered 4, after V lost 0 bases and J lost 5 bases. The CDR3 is CASSLEGAHETQYF. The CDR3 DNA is TGCGCCAGCAGCTTGGAGGGGGCGCACGAGACCCAGTACTTC.

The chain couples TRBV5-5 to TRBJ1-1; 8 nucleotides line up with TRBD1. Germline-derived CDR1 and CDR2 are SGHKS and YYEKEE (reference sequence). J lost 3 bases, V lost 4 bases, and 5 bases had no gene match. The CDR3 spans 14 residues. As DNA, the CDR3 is TGTGCCAGCAGCATAGACAGGGGAGACACTGAAGCTTTCTTT. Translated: CASSIDRGDTEAFF.

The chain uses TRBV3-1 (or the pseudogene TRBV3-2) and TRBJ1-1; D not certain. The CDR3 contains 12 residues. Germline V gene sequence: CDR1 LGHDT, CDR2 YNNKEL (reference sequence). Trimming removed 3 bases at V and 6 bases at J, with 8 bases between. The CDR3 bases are TGTGCCAGCAGCCAGCGACTAGCTGAAGCTTTCTTT. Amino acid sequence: CASSQRLAEAFF.

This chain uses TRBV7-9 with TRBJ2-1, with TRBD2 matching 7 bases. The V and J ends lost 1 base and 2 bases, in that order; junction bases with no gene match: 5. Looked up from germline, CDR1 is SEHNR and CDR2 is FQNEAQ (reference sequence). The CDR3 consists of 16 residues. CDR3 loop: CASSLVFSGAYNEQFF. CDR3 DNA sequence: TGTGCCAGCAGCTTAGTCTTCAGCGGGGCCTACAATGAGCAGTTCTTC.

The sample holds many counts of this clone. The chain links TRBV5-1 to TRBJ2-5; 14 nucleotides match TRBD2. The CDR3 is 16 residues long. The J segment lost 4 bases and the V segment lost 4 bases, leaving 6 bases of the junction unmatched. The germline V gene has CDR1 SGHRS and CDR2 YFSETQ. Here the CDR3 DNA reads TGCGCCAGCAGCACGGGACTAGCGGGGGCAAGAGAGACCCAGTACTTC. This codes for CASSTGLAGARETQYF.

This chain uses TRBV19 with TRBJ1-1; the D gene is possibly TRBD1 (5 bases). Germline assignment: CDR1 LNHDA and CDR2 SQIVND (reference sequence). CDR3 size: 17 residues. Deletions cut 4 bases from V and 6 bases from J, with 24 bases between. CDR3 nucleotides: TGTGCCAGTAGTACGACGACAATATCCCAGGGTGGCCCTGAAGCTTTCTTT. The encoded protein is CASSTTTISQGGPEAFF.

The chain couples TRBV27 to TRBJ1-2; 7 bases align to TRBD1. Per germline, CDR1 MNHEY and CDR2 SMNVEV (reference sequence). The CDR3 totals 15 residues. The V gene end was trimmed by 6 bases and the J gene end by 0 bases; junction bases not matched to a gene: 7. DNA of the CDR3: TGTGCCAGCAGCAGACAGGGACGGGCTAACTATGGCTACACCTTC. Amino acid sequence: CASSRQGRANYGYTF.

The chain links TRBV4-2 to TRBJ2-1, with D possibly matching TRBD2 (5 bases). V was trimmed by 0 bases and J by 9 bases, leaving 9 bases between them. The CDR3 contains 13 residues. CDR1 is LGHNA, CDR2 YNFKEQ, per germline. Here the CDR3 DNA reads TGTGCCAGCAGCCAAGATGAAGGAGGTGAGCAGTTCTTC. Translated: CASSQDEGGEQFF.

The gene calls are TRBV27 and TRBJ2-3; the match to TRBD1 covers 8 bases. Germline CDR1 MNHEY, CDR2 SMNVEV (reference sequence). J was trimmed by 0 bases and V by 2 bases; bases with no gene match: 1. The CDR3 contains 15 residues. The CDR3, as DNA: TGTGCCAGCAGTTTAAGACAGGGGAGCACAGATACGCAGTATTTT. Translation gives CASSLRQGSTDTQYF.

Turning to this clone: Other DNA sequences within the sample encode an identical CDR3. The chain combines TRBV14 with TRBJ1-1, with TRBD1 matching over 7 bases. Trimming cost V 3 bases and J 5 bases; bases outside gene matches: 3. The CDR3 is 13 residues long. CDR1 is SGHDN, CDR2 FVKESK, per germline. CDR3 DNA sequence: TGTGCCAGCAGCCAGTCCAGGGGGACTGAAGCTTTCTTT. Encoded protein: CASSQSRGTEAFF.

The CDR3 DNA is TGTGCCAGCACAGGACAGGGTCAAGGACAGCCCCAGCATTTT. It encodes CASTGQGQGQPQHF. The chain uses TRBV18 and TRBJ1-5; 8 bases fit TRBD1. CDR3 length: 14 amino acids. V trimming: 8 bases; J trimming: 7 bases; junction bases outside the gene matches: 10. The germline V gene has CDR1 KGHSH and CDR2 LQKENI.

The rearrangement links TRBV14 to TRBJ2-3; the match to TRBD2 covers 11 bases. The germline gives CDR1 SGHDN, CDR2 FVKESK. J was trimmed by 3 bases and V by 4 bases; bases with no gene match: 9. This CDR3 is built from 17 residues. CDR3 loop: CASSPKGIAGGTDTQYF. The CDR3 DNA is TGTGCCAGCAGCCCGAAAGGCATAGCGGGAGGGACAGATACGCAGTATTTT.